The rows below give T cell receptor beta chains drawn from one sample of a study of blood T cell repertoires in COVID-19. Measured with immunoSEQ multiplex PCR; TCRdb has only the in-frame clones, and not every one. There are 130,000 to 150,000 clones in the sample; around 83% occur only once, and around 5.4% lies in the top ten. The sample consisted of PBMCs or T cells enriched from blood (not recorded which). Receptor source: a woman between 45 and 60 years old who had been exposed to COVID-19. CDR3s include the opening cysteine and the closing phenylalanine or tryptophan. D genes are given only for firm matches. A row's size may be missing; if present it is once, few, many or a size class.

d_call,cdr3_length,v_call,j_call,clone_size,cdr3_nt,cdr3_aa
TRBD2,19,TRBV7-2,TRBJ2-1,.,TGTGCCAGCAGCTCTCCGCTTAGGACTAGCGGGGCGTCCTACAATGAGCAGTTCTTC,CASSSPLRTSGASYNEQFF
.,14,TRBV6-6,TRBJ2-3,.,TGTGCCAGCAGTTACCCAGTAAAGACAGATACGCAGTATTTT,CASSYPVKTDTQYF
TRBD2,14,TRBV6-4,TRBJ2-3,few,TGTGCCAGCAGTAGCGGGGGGGCCACAGATACGCAGTATTTT,CASSSGGATDTQYF
.,14,TRBV5-6,TRBJ2-3,.,TGTGCCAGCAGCTTGGAGGGGGGGCAAGATACGCAGTATTTT,CASSLEGGQDTQYF
TRBD1,14,TRBV7-2,TRBJ1-3,once,TGTGCCAGCAGCCCCAATCACAGGGGGAACACCATATATTTT,CASSPNHRGNTIYF
.,13,TRBV9,TRBJ1-2,.,TGTGCCAGCAGCGTCAGGTTAGGCTATGGCTACACCTTC,CASSVRLGYGYTF
TRBD2,16,TRBV7-2,TRBJ2-7,once,TGTGCCAGCAGTTCCCGTAGCGGGAGGAACCTCTACGAGCAGTACTTC,CASSSRSGRNLYEQYF
.,16,TRBV5-1,TRBJ1-5,.,TGCGCCAGCAGCCCTATGGCGGGGGGGAGCAATCAGCCCCAGCATTTT,CASSPMAGGSNQPQHF
.,15,TRBV2,TRBJ1-5,many,TGTGCCAGCAAGGGCAGGGAAGGGGGCAATCAGCCCCAGCATTTT,CASKGREGGNQPQHF
TRBD1,16,TRBV4-3,TRBJ1-1,.,TGCGCCAGCAGCCAAGACCTGACAGGGAGGAACACTGAAGCTTTCTTT,CASSQDLTGRNTEAFF
TRBD2,16,TRBV20-1,TRBJ2-5,.,TGCAGTGCTAGTTTTGGGACTAGCGGGACCCAAGAGACCCAGTACTTC,CSASFGTSGTQETQYF
.,13,TRBV7-6,TRBJ1-1,.,TGTGCCAGCAGCCCGAGCGGTGGGGTTGAAGCTTTCTTT,CASSPSGGVEAFF
.,18,TRBV5-1,TRBJ1-1,.,TGCGCCAGCAGCTTGGGTTTCGGGACACCCTTCATGAACACTGAAGCTTTCTTT,CASSLGFGTPFMNTEAFF
.,13,TRBV5-1,TRBJ2-2,.,TGCGCCAGCAGCTTTGGGGGCTCTGGGGAGCTGTTTTTT,CASSFGGSGELFF
.,13,TRBV3-1/TRBV3-2,TRBJ1-2,few,TGTGCCAGCAGCCAAGAAACAGTCTATGGCTACACCTTC,CASSQETVYGYTF
.,14,TRBV5-6,TRBJ2-2,.,TGTGCCAGCATCGGGCGCGGAGGCACCGGGGAGCTGTTTTTT,CASIGRGGTGELFF